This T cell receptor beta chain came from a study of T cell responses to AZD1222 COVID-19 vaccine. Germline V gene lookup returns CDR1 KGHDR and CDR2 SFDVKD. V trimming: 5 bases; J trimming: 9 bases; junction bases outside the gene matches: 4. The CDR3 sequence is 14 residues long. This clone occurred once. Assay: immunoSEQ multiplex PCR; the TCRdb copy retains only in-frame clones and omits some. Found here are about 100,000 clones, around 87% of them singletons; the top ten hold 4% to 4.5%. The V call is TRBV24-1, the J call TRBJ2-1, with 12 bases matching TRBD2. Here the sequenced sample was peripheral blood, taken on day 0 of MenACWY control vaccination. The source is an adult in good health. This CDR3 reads CATSASGGAGEQFF. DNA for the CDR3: TGTGCCACCAGTGCTAGCGGGGGGGCAGGTGAGCAGTTCTTC.